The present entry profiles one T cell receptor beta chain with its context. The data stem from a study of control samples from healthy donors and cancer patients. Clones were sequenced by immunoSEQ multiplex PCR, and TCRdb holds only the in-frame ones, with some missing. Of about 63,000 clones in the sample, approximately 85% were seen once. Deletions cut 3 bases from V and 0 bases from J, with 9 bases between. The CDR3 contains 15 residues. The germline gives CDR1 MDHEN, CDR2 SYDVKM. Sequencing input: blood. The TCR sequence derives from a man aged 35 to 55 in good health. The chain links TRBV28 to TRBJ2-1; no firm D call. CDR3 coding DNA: TGTGCCAGCAGTTTTTGGGGAAGCTCCTACAATGAGCAGTTCTTC. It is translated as CASSFWGSSYNEQFF.